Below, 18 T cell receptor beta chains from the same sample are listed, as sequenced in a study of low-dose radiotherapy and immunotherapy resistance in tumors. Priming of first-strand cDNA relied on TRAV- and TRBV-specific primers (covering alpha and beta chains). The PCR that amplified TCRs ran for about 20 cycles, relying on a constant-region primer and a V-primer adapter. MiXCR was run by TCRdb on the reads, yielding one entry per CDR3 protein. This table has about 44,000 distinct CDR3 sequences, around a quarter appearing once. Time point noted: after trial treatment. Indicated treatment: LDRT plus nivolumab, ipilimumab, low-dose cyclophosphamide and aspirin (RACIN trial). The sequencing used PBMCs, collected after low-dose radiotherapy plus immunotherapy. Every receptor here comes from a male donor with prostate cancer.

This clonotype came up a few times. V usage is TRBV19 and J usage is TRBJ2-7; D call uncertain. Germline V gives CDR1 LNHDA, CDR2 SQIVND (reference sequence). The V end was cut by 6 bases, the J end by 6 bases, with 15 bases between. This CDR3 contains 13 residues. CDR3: CASSQTRLGEQYF. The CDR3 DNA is TGTGCCAGTAGCCAGACCCGTCTGGGCGAGCAGTACTTC.

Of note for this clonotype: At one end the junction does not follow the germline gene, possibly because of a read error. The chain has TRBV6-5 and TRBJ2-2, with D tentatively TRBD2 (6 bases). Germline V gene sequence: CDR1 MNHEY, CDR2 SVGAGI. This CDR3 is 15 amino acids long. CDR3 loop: CASTTPSVNTGELIF. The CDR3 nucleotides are TGTGCCAGCACCACCCCTAGCGTGAACACCGGGGAGCTGATTTTT.

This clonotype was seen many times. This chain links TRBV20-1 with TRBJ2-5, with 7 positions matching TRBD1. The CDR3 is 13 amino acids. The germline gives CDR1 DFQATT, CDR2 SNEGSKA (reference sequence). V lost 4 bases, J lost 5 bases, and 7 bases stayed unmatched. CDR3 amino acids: CSATPGQRETQYF. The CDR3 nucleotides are TGCAGTGCTACCCCGGGACAGAGGGAGACCCAGTACTTC.

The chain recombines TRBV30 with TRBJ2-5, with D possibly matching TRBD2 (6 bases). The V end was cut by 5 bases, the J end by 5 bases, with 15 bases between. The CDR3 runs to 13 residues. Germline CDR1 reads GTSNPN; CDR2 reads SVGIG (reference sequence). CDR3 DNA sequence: TGTGCCTGGGGGGTAGGAGGGGCGGAGACCCAGTACTTC. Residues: CAWGVGGAETQYF.

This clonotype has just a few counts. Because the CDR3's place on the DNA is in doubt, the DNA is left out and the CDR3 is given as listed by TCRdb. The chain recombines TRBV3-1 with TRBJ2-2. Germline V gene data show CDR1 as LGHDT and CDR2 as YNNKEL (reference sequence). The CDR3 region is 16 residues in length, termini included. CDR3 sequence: CASSSRTVNTGELFFF.

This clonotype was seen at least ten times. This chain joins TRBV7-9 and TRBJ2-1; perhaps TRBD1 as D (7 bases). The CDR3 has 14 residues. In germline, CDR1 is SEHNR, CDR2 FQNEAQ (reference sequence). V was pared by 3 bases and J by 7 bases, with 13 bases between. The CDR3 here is CASSFRGAGNEQFF. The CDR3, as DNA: TGTGCCAGCAGCTTCAGGGGGGCCGGTAATGAGCAGTTCTTC.

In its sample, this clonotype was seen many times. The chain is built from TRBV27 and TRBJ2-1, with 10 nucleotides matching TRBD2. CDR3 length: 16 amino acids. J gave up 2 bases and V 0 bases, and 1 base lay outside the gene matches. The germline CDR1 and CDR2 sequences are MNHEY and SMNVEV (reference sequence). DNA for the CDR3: TGTGCCAGCAGTTTATCGAGCGGGGGGGCCTACAATGAGCAGTTCTTC. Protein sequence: CASSLSSGGAYNEQFF.

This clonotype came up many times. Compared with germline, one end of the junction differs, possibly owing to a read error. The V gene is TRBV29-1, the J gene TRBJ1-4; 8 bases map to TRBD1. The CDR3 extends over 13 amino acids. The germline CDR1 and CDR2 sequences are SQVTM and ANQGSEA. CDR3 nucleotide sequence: TGCAGCTTTGAAGACAGGGGATCTGAAAAACTGTTTTTT. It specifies CSFEDRGSEKLFF.

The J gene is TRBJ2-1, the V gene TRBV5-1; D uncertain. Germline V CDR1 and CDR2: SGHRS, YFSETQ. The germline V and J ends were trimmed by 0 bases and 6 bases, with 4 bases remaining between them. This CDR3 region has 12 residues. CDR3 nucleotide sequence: TGCGCCAGCAGCTTGGAGACCAATGAGCAGTTCTTC. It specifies CASSLETNEQFF.

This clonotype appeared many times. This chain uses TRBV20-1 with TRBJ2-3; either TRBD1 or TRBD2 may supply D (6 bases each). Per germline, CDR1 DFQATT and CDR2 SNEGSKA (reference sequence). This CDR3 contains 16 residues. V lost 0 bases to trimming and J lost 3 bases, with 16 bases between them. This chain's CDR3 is CSARDRGGTGTDTQYF. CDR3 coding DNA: TGCAGTGCTAGAGATAGAGGGGGGACCGGTACAGATACGCAGTATTTT.

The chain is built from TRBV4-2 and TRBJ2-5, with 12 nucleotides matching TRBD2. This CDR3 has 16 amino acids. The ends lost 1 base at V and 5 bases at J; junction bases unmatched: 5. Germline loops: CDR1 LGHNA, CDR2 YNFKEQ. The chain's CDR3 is CASSQALAGGGETQYF. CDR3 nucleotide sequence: TGTGCCAGCAGCCAAGCTCTAGCGGGAGGGGGCGAGACCCAGTACTTC.

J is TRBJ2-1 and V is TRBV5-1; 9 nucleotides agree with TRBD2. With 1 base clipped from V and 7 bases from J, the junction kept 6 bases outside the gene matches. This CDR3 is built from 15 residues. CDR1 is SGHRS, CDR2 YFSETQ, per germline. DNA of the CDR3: TGCGCCAGCAGCTTGTCGCTAGCGGGGCCAAATGAGCAGTTCTTC. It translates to CASSLSLAGPNEQFF.

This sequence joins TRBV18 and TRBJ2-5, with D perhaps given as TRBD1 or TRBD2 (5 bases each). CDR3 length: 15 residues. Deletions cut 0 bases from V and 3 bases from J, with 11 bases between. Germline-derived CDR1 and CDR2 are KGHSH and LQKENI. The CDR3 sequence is CASSPPGTDKETQYF. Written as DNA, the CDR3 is TGTGCCAGCTCACCACCCGGGACGGACAAAGAGACCCAGTACTTC.

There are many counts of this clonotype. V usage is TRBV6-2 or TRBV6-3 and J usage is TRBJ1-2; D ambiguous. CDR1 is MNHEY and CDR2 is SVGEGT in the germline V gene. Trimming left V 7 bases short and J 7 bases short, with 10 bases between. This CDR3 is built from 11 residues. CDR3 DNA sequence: TGTGCCAGCACGTCCCGGGGTGGCTACACCTTC. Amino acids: CASTSRGGYTF.

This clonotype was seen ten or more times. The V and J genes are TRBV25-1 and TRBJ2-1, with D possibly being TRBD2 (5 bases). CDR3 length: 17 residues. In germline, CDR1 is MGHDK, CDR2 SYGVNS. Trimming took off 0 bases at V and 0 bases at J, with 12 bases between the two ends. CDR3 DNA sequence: TGTGCCAGCAGTGAATACCAGCGGAGGAGCTCCTACAATGAGCAGTTCTTC. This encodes CASSEYQRRSSYNEQFF.

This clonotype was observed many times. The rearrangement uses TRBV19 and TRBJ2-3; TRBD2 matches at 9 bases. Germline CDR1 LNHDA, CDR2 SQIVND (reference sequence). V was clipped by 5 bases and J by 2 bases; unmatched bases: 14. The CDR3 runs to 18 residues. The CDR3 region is CASSLRGSGGWNTDTQYF. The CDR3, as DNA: TGTGCCAGTAGTCTGCGGGGTAGCGGGGGATGGAACACAGATACGCAGTATTTT.

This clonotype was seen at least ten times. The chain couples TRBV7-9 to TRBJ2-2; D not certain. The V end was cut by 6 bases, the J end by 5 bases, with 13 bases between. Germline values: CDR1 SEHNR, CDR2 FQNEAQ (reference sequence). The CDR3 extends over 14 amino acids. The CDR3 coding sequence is TGTGCCAGCAGTCCACTAATAGGGACCGGGGAGCTGTTTTTT. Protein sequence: CASSPLIGTGELFF.

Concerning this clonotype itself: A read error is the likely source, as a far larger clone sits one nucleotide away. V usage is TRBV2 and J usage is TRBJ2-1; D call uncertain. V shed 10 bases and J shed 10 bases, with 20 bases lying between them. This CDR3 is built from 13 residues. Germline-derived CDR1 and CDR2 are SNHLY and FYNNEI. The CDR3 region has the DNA TGTGCCACCAGCTTTCGGGCTAGGCAGGAGCAGTTCTTC. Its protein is CATSFRARQEQFF.